What follows are 32 T cell receptor beta chains derived from one specimen sequenced in a study of identical twins. MiXCR, run by TCRdb on the 5' RACE reads, gives a single entry per CDR3 protein. Of about 570,000 distinct CDR3 sequences listed, more than 9% are singletons. These data are also associated with another study on yellow fever vaccine responses in identical twins.

Sequencing used PBMCs. The receptors here all came from a woman younger than 30 in good health.

The gene calls are TRBV4-3 and TRBJ1-1; tentatively, D is TRBD1 (5 bases). Germline loops: CDR1 LGHNA, CDR2 YSLEER. V was pared by 7 bases and J by 1 base, with 10 bases between. The CDR3 contains 13 residues. The CDR3: CASMLQGNTEAFF. The CDR3 DNA follows: TGCGCCAGCATGCTTCAGGGGAACACTGAAGCTTTCTTT.

This clonotype was found a few times. The rearrangement uses TRBV27 and TRBJ2-1; D may be TRBD2 (6 bases). This CDR3 contains 15 residues. Germline V gene sequence: CDR1 MNHEY, CDR2 SMNVEV (reference sequence). V dropped 6 bases and J dropped 3 bases, with 15 bases sitting between them. Written as DNA, the CDR3 is TGTGCCAGCAGAGACGGGACTCCAGTCTACAATGAGCAGTTCTTC. It specifies CASRDGTPVYNEQFF.

This sequence joins TRBV29-1 and TRBJ2-2; the D gene is possibly TRBD2 (6 bases). CDR1 and CDR2 (germline): SQVTM, ANQGSEA. The CDR3 spans 14 residues. V was shortened by 4 bases and J by 2 bases, with 11 bases between the two germline ends. This CDR3 reads CSVVERVNTGELFF. CDR3 bases: TGCAGCGTTGTGGAGCGGGTTAACACCGGGGAGCTGTTTTTT.

V is TRBV29-1 and J is TRBJ2-6, with D perhaps TRBD1 (6 bases). The V gene lost 6 bases and the J gene lost 3 bases, with 12 bases spanning the gap. Germline CDR1 is SQVTM and CDR2 is ANQGSEA. This CDR3 comprises 14 residues. The CDR3 DNA follows: TGCAGCGTCGACGACAGGTTTGGGGCCAACGTCCTGACTTTC. Amino acids: CSVDDRFGANVLTF.

The chain joins TRBV14 to TRBJ2-2, with no clear D. The CDR3 is 15 amino acids. The germline CDR1 and CDR2 sequences are SGHDN and FVKESK. The V gene lost 0 bases and the J gene lost 4 bases, with 9 bases spanning the gap. The CDR3 nucleotides are TGTGCCAGCAGCCAAGAGGTGACACCCACCGGGGAGCTGTTTTTT. It yields the protein CASSQEVTPTGELFF.

The sample holds many counts of this clonotype. The genes are TRBV20-1 and TRBJ2-5, with unresolved D. The length of the CDR3 is 14 residues. Germline CDR1 reads DFQATT; CDR2 reads SNEGSKA (reference sequence). V dropped 0 bases and J dropped 1 base, with 9 bases sitting between them. CDR3 DNA sequence: TGCAGTGCTAGAGATCGTCGCTCCCAAGAGACCCAGTACTTC. It is translated as CSARDRRSQETQYF.

This clonotype was recorded at least ten times. This chain uses TRBV12-3 or TRBV12-4 with TRBJ1-3, with D unclear. This CDR3 is 12 amino acids long. Trimming left V 8 bases short and J 1 base short, with 6 bases between. The CDR3 coding sequence is TGTGCCAGCGAGGTTTCTGGAAACACCATATATTTT. Translating gives CASEVSGNTIYF.

The chain employs TRBV19 and TRBJ2-7, with 7 bases fitting TRBD1. The germline V gene encodes CDR1 LNHDA and CDR2 SQIVND (reference sequence). Trimming removed 1 base from V and 3 bases from J; junction bases left unmatched: 9. CDR3 length equals 16 residues. The CDR3 is CASSIGGSGQFYEQYF. The CDR3 DNA sequence: TGTGCCAGTAGTATAGGCGGCTCGGGACAGTTCTACGAGCAGTACTTC. Looking up the rest from reference TRBV19 and TRBJ2-7 gives the full variable domain: DGGITQSPKYLFRKEGQNVTLSCEQNLNHDAMYWYRQDPGQGLRLIYYSQIVNDFQKGDIAEGYSVSREKKESFPLTVTSAQKNPTAFYLCASSIGGSGQFYEQYFGPGTRLTVT.

This sequence joins TRBV6-1 and TRBJ2-1; 13 bases are a match to TRBD2. The V and J ends lost 4 bases and 9 bases, in that order; junction bases with no gene match: 12. Germline CDR1 MNHNS, CDR2 SASEGT. The CDR3 is 17 residues long. The chain's CDR3 is CASSVGGTSGGAGEQFF. In DNA, the CDR3 is TGTGCCAGCAGTGTCGGAGGAACTAGCGGGGGGGCCGGTGAGCAGTTCTTC.

This clonotype came up a few times. The J gene is TRBJ2-3, the V gene TRBV15; possibly TRBD1 or TRBD2 for D (5 bases each). CDR3 length: 15 residues. With 0 bases removed from V and 5 bases from J, the gap between germline ends came to 12 bases. Germline V lookup: CDR1 LNHNV, CDR2 YYDKDF (reference sequence). The DNA for the CDR3 is TGTGCCACCAGCAGAGATTTGGGGGTGGAAGATACGCAGTATTTT. Translation: CATSRDLGVEDTQYF.

The V gene is TRBV15, the J gene TRBJ2-5; 10 bases are shared with TRBD1. Looked up from germline, CDR1 is LNHNV and CDR2 is YYDKDF (reference sequence). The CDR3 runs to 16 residues. V lost 2 bases to trimming and J lost 2 bases; unmatched junction nucleotides: 5. DNA for the CDR3: TGTGCCACCAGCAGACCCGGGACAGGGGTACAAGAGACCCAGTACTTC. It encodes CATSRPGTGVQETQYF.

Only a few counts were recorded for this clonotype. The rearrangement links TRBV12-3 or TRBV12-4 to TRBJ2-7; D could derive from TRBD1 or TRBD2 (5 bases each). The CDR3 totals 14 residues. The V gene lost 5 bases and the J gene lost 3 bases, with 14 bases spanning the gap. CDR3 in amino acids: CASSITGRLYEQYF. DNA of the CDR3: TGTGCCAGCAGTATCACGGGACGGCTCTACGAGCAGTACTTC.

This clonotype was observed many times. The V and J genes are TRBV27 and TRBJ2-5; a possible D gene is TRBD1 (6 bases). The CDR3 covers 14 residues. Germline V gene lookup returns CDR1 MNHEY and CDR2 SMNVEV (reference sequence). V lost 3 bases to trimming and J lost 5 bases, with 13 bases between them. Here the CDR3 DNA reads TGTGCCAGCAGTTTTGGGGGCGGGTTTGAGACCCAGTACTTC. Its translation: CASSFGGGFETQYF.

This clonotype was detected only a few times. The chain combines TRBV18 with TRBJ2-7; tentatively, D is TRBD1 (5 bases). This CDR3 contains 16 residues. The V end lost 2 bases, the J end lost 3 bases, and 17 bases lay between the germline ends. Germline V gene sequence: CDR1 KGHSH, CDR2 LQKENI. The CDR3 here is CASSPVVRQGGYEQYF. The CDR3 coding sequence is TGTGCCAGCTCACCAGTGGTGAGGCAGGGTGGCTACGAGCAGTACTTC.

This clonotype has just a few counts. V usage is TRBV2 and J usage is TRBJ2-2; perhaps TRBD2 as D (7 bases). The germline V gene has CDR1 SNHLY and CDR2 FYNNEI. CDR3 size: 15 residues. The germline V and J ends were trimmed by 3 bases and 5 bases, with 13 bases remaining between them. CDR3 amino acids: CASSDGGLKTGELFF. The CDR3 nucleotides are TGTGCCAGCAGTGACGGGGGGCTGAAGACCGGGGAGCTGTTTTTT. Full variable domain (remainder filled in from reference TRBV2 and TRBJ2-2): EPEVTQTPSHQVTQMGQEVILRCVPISNHLYFYWYRQILGQKVEFLVSFYNNEISEKSEIFDDQFSVERPDGSNFTLKIRSTKLEDSAMYFCASSDGGLKTGELFFGEGSRLTVL.

The rearrangement uses TRBV30 and TRBJ2-3; 10 positions agree with TRBD2. V dropped 2 bases and J dropped 4; count of bases not matched to a gene: 3. This CDR3 is 14 amino acids long. Germline V gene data show CDR1 as GTSNPN and CDR2 as SVGIG (reference sequence). The CDR3 DNA reads TGTGCCTGGAGTCAGCGGGGGGGCTCAGATACGCAGTATTTT. This translates into CAWSQRGGSDTQYF.

This clonotype was found a few times. This chain uses TRBV6-5 with TRBJ1-1, with a tentative D call TRBD1 (6 bases). V gave up 2 bases and J gave up 7 bases, with 14 bases separating them. CDR3 size: 14 residues. Germline assignment: CDR1 MNHEY and CDR2 SVGAGI. DNA of the CDR3: TGTGCCAGCAGTTACCTCGGGACATCGGTTGAAGCTTTCTTT. Its protein is CASSYLGTSVEAFF.

This clonotype was counted a few times. This chain joins TRBV12-3 or TRBV12-4 and TRBJ2-7; D uncertain. V gave up 3 bases and J gave up 3 bases, with 9 bases separating them. The CDR3 is 13 residues long. This CDR3 reads CASSFNTLYEQYF. The CDR3 DNA is TGTGCCAGCAGTTTTAACACCCTCTACGAGCAGTACTTC.

This clonotype was picked up a small number of times. The CDR3 region has the DNA TGTGCCAGCAGCCGGGACAGTGACACCGGGGAGCTGTTTTTT. Protein sequence: CASSRDSDTGELFF. The chain links TRBV6-2 or TRBV6-3 to TRBJ2-2, with 7 bases matching TRBD1. This CDR3 has 14 residues. The trim removed 6 bases at V and 3 bases at J, leaving 4 bases unmatched. Germline V gene sequence: CDR1 MNHEY, CDR2 SVGEGT.

This clonotype came up a few times. The chain couples TRBV9 to TRBJ2-3, with 7 bases aligning to TRBD1. V lost 4 bases to trimming and J lost 4 bases; unmatched junction nucleotides: 12. The CDR3 length is 16 residues. Looked up from germline, CDR1 is SGDLS and CDR2 is YYNGEE. This CDR3 is CASSPRQGLGADTQYF. The CDR3 coding sequence is TGTGCCAGCAGCCCACGACAGGGTCTCGGCGCAGATACGCAGTATTTT.

CDR3 coding DNA: TGTGCCAGTACCAAGGACGACAGGGGAGGAGAGACCCAGTACTTC. Protein product: CASTKDDRGGETQYF. The chain carries TRBV19 and TRBJ2-5, with 8 nucleotides matching TRBD1. This CDR3 contains 15 residues. V dropped 7 bases and J dropped 4; count of bases not matched to a gene: 11. CDR1 is LNHDA, CDR2 SQIVND, per germline (reference sequence). Using reference TRBV19 and TRBJ2-5 for the parts outside the CDR3, the full variable domain is DGGITQSPKYLFRKEGQNVTLSCEQNLNHDAMYWYRQDPGQGLRLIYYSQIVNDFQKGDIAEGYSVSREKKESFPLTVTSAQKNPTAFYLCASTKDDRGGETQYFGPGTRLLVL.

In its sample, this clonotype was seen many times. The V call is TRBV27, the J call TRBJ2-1, with 8 bases that match TRBD1. CDR1 MNHEY and CDR2 SMNVEV come from the germline V gene (reference sequence). The CDR3 covers 16 residues. J lost 0 bases, V lost 4 bases, and 5 bases had no gene match. The CDR3 loop reads CASSSDRGSSYNEQFF. The CDR3 DNA follows: TGTGCCAGCAGTTCAGACAGGGGAAGCTCCTACAATGAGCAGTTCTTC.

The V gene is TRBV5-1, the J gene TRBJ2-5, with D possibly TRBD1 on 8 matching bases. The length of the CDR3 is 20 residues. V was shortened by 0 bases and J by 5 bases, with 29 bases between the two germline ends. The germline CDR1 and CDR2 sequences are SGHRS and YFSETQ. The CDR3 DNA sequence: TGCGCCAGCAGCTTGGTTCGCAGGGGGCTTGCGGGAGATGATGGTGAGACCCAGTACTTC. It codes for CASSLVRRGLAGDDGETQYF.

This clonotype has only a few counts. The V call is TRBV3-1, the J call TRBJ2-7, with 13 bases matching TRBD2. V lost 3 bases to trimming and J lost 6 bases; unmatched junction nucleotides: 8. The germline gives CDR1 LGHDT, CDR2 YNNKEL (reference sequence). The CDR3 runs 16 residues. CDR3 in amino acids: CASSQDFGLAGAEQYF. For the CDR3, the DNA is TGTGCCAGCAGCCAGGACTTCGGACTAGCGGGGGCCGAGCAGTACTTC.

This clonotype was seen repeatedly, ten times or more. CDR3 residues: CASSDPTSQYF. The CDR3 DNA sequence: TGCGCCAGCAGTGACCCGACGTCACAGTACTTC. The rearrangement links TRBV10-2 to TRBJ2-7; D gene uncertain. The CDR3 is made up of 11 amino acids. From germline, CDR1 is WSHSY and CDR2 SAAADI. V lost 3 bases, J lost 10 bases, and 10 bases lay in between.

This clonotype was seen a handful of times. Here the CDR3 DNA reads TGTGCCAGCAGCGTGCCTGGGACAGGTCGATACAATGAGCAGTTCTTC. This sequence encodes CASSVPGTGRYNEQFF. The V call is TRBV9, the J call TRBJ2-1; 8 positions match TRBD1. The trim removed 2 bases at V and 4 bases at J, leaving 8 bases unmatched. This CDR3 spans 16 amino acids. CDR1 SGDLS and CDR2 YYNGEE come from the germline V gene.

This clonotype has at least ten counts. The chain has TRBV10-3 and TRBJ2-3; D gene unclear. The CDR3 runs to 11 residues. Germline CDR1 reads ENHRY; CDR2 reads SYGVKD. Deletions cut 6 bases from V and 0 bases from J, with 1 base between. The CDR3 coding sequence is TGTGCCATCAGGAGCACAGATACGCAGTATTTT. This gives the protein CAIRSTDTQYF.

Only a few counts were recorded for this clonotype. As DNA, the CDR3 is TGTGCCAGCAGACCGCGTCCGGGCGGGACGCAGTTCTTC. Its translation is CASRPRPGGTQFF. The chain has TRBV7-9 and TRBJ2-1, with D perhaps matching TRBD2 (6 bases). The CDR3 is made up of 13 amino acids. CDR1 is SEHNR, CDR2 FQNEAQ, per germline (reference sequence). Deletions cut 6 bases from V and 12 bases from J, with 18 bases between.

This clonotype has more than one count but fewer than ten. The chain carries TRBV27 and TRBJ2-3; TRBD2 matches 9 bases. Germline V gives CDR1 MNHEY, CDR2 SMNVEV (reference sequence). Unmatched junction bases numbered 8, after V lost 10 bases and J lost 0 bases. There are 15 residues in the CDR3. CDR3 DNA sequence: TGTGCCACCCAAATAGCGGGGGCTAGCACAGATACGCAGTATTTT. Translated: CATQIAGASTDTQYF.

Details on this clonotype: One end of the junction fails to match germline, which may point to a read error. The CDR3 loop reads CASSVDRNAGELFF. The CDR3 DNA is TGTGCCAGCAGCGTAGACAGGAACGCCGGGGAGCTGTTTTTT. The chain recombines TRBV5-6 with TRBJ2-2, with D possibly being TRBD1 (6 bases). The CDR3 consists of 14 residues. CDR1 and CDR2 (germline): SGHDT, YYEEEE.

The CDR3 region is CASSSSSSGREKLFF. The CDR3 bases are TGCGCCAGCAGCTCCTCGTCATCAGGGAGGGAAAAACTGTTTTTT. The gene calls are TRBV5-1 and TRBJ1-4, with D maybe TRBD1 (5 bases). The germline V gene encodes CDR1 SGHRS and CDR2 YFSETQ. The V and J ends lost 3 bases and 8 bases respectively, with 17 bases between them. This CDR3 has 15 amino acids.

Ten or more counts support this clonotype. V gene TRBV7-3 combines with J gene TRBJ2-2; 8 bases are shared with TRBD1. Germline CDR1 reads SGHTA; CDR2 reads FQGTGA. Trimming removed 2 bases from V and 2 bases from J; junction bases left unmatched: 4. This CDR3 has 16 residues. The CDR3 here is CASSLQGALNTGELFF. CDR3 in DNA: TGTGCCAGCAGCTTACAGGGGGCGCTTAACACCGGGGAGCTGTTTTTT.